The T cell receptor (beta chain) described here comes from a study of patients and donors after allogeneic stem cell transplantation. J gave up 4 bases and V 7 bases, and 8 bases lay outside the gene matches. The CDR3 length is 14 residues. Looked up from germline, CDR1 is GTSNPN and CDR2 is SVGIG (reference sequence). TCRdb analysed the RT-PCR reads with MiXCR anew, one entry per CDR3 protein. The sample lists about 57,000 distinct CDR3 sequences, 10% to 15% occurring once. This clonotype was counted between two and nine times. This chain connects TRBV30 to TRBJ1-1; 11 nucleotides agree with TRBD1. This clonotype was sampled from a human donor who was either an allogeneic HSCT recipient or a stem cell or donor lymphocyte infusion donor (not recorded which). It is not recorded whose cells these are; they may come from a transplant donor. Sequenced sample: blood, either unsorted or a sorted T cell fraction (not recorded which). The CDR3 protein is CAFAWDRGVTEAFF. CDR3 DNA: TGTGCCTTTGCATGGGACAGGGGGGTCACTGAAGCTTTCTTT.